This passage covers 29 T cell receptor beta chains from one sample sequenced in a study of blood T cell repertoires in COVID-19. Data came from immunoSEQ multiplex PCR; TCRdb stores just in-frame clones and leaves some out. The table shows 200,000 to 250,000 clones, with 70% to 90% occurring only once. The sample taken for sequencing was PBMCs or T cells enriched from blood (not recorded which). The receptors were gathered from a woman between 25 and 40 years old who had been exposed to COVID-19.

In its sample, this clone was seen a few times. The CDR3 sequence is CASKSRSLAEQFF. CDR3 DNA sequence: TGTGCCAGCAAATCTAGATCATTGGCTGAGCAGTTCTTC. The V and J genes are TRBV27 and TRBJ2-1; D is ambiguous. Per the germline V gene, CDR1 is MNHEY and CDR2 is SMNVEV (reference sequence). This CDR3 has 13 amino acids. Trimming pared 7 bases from V and 9 bases from J, leaving 16 bases between.

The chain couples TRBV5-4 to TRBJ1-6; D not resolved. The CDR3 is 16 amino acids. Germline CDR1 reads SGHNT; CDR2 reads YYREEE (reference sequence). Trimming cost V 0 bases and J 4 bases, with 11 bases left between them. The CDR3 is CASSLGRPGYNSPLHF. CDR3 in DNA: TGTGCCAGCAGCTTGGGCCGGCCGGGATATAATTCACCCCTCCACTTT.

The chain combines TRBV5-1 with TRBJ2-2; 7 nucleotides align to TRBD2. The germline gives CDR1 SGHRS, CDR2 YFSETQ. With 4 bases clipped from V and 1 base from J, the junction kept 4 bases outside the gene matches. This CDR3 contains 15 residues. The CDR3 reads CASSREAGNTGELFF. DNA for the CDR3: TGCGCCAGCAGCCGGGAGGCAGGGAACACCGGGGAGCTGTTTTTT.

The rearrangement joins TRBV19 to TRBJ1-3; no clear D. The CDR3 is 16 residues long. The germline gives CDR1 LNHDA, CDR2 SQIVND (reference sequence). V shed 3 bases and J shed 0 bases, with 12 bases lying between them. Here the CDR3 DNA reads TGTGCCAGTAGTATCGACGGCAGGCTCTCTGGAAACACCATATATTTT. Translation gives CASSIDGRLSGNTIYF.

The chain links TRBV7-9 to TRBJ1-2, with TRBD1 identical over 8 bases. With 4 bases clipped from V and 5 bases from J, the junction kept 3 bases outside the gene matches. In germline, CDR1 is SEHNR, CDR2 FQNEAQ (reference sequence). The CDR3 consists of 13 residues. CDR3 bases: TGTGCCAGCAGCTCGGGACAGGTGTATGGCTACACCTTC. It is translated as CASSSGQVYGYTF.

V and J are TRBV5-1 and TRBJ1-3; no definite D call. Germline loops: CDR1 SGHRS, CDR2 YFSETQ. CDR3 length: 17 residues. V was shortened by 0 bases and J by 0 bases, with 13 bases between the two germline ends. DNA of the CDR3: TGCGCCAGCAGCTTGGAAGTGGGCCCGAGCTCTGGAAACACCATATATTTT. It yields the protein CASSLEVGPSSGNTIYF.

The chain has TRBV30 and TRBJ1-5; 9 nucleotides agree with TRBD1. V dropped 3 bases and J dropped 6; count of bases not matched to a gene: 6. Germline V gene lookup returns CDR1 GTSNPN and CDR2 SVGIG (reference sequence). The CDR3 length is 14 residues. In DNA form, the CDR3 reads TGTGCCTGGAGCGGGACAGGGAGGGGTCAGCCCCAGCATTTT. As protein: CAWSGTGRGQPQHF.

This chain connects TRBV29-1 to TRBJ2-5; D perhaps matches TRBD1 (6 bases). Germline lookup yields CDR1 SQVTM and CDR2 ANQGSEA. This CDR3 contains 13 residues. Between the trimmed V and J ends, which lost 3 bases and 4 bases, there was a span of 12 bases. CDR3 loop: CSVDTPGVETQYF. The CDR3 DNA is TGCAGCGTTGATACCCCAGGGGTAGAGACCCAGTACTTC.

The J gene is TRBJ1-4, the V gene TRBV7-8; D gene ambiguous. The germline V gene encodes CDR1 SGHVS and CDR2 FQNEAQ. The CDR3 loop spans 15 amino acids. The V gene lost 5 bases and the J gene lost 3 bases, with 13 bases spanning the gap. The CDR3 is CASSRRWLSNEKLFF. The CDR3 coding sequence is TGTGCCAGCAGCCGGAGGTGGCTATCTAATGAAAAACTGTTTTTT.

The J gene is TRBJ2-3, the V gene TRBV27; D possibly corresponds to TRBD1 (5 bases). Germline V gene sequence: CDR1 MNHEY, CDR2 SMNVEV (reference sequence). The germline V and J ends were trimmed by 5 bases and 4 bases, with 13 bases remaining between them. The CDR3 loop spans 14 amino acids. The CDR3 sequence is CASSQGIRADTQYF. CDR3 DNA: TGTGCCAGCAGTCAGGGAATAAGGGCAGATACGCAGTATTTT.

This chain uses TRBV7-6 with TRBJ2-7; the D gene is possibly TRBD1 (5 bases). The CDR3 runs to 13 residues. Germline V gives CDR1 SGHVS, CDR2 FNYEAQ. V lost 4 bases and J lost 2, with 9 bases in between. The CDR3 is CASSSPGTYEQYF. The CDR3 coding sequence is TGTGCCAGCAGCTCTCCAGGGACCTACGAGCAGTACTTC.

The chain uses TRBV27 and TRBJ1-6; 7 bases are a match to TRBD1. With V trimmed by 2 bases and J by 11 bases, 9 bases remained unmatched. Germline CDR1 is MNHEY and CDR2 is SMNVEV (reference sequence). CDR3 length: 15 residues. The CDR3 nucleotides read TGTGCCAGCAGTTTAGAGGGACAGCCTGGGGCACCCCTCCACTTT. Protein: CASSLEGQPGAPLHF.

In DNA, the CDR3 is TGTGCCAGCAGGGGACAGATCACAGATACGCAGTATTTT. Residues: CASRGQITDTQYF. The genes are TRBV6-4 and TRBJ2-3; 7 bases are shared with TRBD1. The CDR3 has 13 residues. Per the germline V gene, CDR1 is MRHNA and CDR2 is SNTAGT. The ends lost 6 bases at V and 2 bases at J; junction bases unmatched: 2.

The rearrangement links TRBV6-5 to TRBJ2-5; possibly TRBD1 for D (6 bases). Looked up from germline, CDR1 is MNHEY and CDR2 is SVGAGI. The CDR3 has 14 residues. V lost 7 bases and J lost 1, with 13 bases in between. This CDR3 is CASNLQGGQETQYF. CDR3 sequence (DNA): TGTGCCAGCAACCTACAGGGCGGCCAAGAGACCCAGTACTTC.

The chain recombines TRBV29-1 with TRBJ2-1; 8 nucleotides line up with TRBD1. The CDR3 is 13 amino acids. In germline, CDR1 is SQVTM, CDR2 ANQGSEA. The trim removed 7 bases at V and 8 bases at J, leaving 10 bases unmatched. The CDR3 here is CSDSPRGHYEQFF. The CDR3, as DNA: TGCAGCGACTCCCCCAGGGGGCATTATGAGCAGTTCTTC.

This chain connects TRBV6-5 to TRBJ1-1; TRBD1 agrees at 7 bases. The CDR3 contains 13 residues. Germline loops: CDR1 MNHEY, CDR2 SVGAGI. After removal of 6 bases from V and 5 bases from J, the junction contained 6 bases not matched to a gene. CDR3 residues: CASSLRGFTEAFF. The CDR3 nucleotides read TGTGCCAGCAGCCTCAGGGGGTTTACTGAAGCTTTCTTT.

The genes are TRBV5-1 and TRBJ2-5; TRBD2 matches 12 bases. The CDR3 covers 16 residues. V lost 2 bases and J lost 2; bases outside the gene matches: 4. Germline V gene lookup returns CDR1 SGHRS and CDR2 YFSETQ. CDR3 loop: CASSFQTSGGQETQYF. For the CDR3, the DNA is TGCGCCAGCAGCTTCCAGACTAGCGGGGGTCAAGAGACCCAGTACTTC.

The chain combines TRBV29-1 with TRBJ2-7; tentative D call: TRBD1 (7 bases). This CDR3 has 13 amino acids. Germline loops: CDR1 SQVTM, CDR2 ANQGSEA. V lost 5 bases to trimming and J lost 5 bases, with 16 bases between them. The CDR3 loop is CSVRSPGGHEQYF. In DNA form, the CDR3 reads TGCAGCGTTCGGTCCCCAGGGGGGCACGAGCAGTACTTC.

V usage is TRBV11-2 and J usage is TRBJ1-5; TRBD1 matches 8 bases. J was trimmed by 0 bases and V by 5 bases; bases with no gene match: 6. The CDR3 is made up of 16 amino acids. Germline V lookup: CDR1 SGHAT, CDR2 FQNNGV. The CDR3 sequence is CASSPGQVYSNQPQHF. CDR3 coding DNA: TGTGCCAGCAGCCCGGGACAGGTTTATAGCAATCAGCCCCAGCATTTT.

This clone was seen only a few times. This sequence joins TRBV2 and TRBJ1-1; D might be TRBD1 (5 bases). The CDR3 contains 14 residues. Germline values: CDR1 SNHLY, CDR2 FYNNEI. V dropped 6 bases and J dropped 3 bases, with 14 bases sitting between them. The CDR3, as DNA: TGTGCCAGCAGGAAATGGGGAGGGGACACTGAAGCTTTCTTT. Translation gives CASRKWGGDTEAFF.

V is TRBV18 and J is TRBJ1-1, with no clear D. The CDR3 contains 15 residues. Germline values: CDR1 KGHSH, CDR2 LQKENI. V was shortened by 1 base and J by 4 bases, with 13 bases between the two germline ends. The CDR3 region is CASSPLGGEGTEAFF. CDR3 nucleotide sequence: TGTGCCAGCTCACCACTCGGCGGGGAGGGCACTGAAGCTTTCTTT.

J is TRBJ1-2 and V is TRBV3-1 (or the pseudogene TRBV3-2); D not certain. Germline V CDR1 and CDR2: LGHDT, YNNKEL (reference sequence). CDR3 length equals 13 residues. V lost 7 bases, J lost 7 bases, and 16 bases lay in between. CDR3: CASNIYGEAGYTF. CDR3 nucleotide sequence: TGTGCCAGCAACATATATGGAGAGGCTGGCTACACCTTC.

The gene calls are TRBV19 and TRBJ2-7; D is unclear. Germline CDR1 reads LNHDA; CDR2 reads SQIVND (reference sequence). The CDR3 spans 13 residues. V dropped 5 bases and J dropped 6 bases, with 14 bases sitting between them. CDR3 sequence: CASSSPWAGEQYF. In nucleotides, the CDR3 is TGTGCCAGTAGTTCCCCATGGGCCGGCGAGCAGTACTTC.

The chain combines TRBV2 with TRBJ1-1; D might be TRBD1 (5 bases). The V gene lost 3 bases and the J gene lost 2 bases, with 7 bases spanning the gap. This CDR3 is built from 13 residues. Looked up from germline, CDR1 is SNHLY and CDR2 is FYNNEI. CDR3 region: CASSEGTNTEAFF. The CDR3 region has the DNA TGTGCCAGCAGTGAGGGGACTAACACTGAAGCTTTCTTT.

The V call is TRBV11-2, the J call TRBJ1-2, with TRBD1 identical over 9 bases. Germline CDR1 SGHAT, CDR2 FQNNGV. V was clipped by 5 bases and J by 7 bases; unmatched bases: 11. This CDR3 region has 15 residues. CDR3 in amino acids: CASSDRLQGAVGYTF. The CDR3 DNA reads TGTGCCAGCAGCGATAGACTACAGGGGGCCGTTGGCTACACCTTC.

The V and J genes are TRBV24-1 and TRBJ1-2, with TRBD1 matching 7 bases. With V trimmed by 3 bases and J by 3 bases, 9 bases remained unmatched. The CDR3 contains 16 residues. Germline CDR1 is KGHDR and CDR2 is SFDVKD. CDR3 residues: CATSDPPGQQDYGYTF. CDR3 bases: TGTGCCACCAGTGATCCGCCGGGACAGCAAGACTATGGCTACACCTTC.

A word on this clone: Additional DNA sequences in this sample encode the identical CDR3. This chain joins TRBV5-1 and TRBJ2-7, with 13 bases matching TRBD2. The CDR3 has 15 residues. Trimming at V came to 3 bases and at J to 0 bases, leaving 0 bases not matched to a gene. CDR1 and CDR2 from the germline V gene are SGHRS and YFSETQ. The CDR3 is CASSWTSGGSYEQYF. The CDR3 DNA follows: TGCGCCAGCAGCTGGACTAGCGGGGGCTCCTACGAGCAGTACTTC.

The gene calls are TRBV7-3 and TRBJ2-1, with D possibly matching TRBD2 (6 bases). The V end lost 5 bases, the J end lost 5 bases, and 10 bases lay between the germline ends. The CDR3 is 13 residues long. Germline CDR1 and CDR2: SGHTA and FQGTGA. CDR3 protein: CASSQSGDNEQFF. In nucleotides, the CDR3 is TGTGCCAGCAGCCAGTCGGGGGACAATGAGCAGTTCTTC.

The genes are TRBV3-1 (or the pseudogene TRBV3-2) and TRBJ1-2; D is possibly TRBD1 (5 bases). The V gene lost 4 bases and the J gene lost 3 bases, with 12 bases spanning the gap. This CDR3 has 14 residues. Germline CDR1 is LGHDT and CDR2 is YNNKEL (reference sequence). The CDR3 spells CASSPGGYDYGYTF. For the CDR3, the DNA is TGTGCCAGCAGCCCGGGGGGATACGACTATGGCTACACCTTC.